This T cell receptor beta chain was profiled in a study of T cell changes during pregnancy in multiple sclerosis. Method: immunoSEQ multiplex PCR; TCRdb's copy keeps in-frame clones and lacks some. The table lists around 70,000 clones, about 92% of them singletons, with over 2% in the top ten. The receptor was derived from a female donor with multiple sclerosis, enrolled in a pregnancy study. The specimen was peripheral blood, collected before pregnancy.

The CDR3 protein is CASSLSPHRGPSFF. The CDR3, as DNA: TGTGCCAGCAGTTTATCTCCCCACAGGGGCCCCTCATTCTTC. The rearrangement joins TRBV27 to TRBJ2-1; TRBD1 matches at 7 bases. Germline V gene sequence: CDR1 MNHEY, CDR2 SMNVEV (reference sequence). J was trimmed by 16 bases and V by 0 bases; bases with no gene match: 12. CDR3 length: 14 amino acids.